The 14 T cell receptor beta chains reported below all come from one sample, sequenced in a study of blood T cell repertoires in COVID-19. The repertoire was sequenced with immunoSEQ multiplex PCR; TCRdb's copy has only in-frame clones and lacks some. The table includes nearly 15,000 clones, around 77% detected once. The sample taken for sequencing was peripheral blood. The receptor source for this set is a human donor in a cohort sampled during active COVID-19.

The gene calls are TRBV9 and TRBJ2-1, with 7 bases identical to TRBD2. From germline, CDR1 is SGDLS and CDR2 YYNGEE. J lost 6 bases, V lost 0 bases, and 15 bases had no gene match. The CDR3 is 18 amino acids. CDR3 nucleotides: TGTGCCAGCAGCGTAGAGAGCGGGACCCCCCTAAACGGCAATGAGCAGTTCTTC. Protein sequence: CASSVESGTPLNGNEQFF. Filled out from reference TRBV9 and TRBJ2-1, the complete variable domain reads DSGVTQTPKHLITATGQRVTLRCSPRSGDLSVYWYQQSLDQGLQFLIQYYNGEERAKGNILERFSAQQFPDLHSELNLSSLELGDSALYFCASSVESGTPLNGNEQFFGPGTRLTVL.

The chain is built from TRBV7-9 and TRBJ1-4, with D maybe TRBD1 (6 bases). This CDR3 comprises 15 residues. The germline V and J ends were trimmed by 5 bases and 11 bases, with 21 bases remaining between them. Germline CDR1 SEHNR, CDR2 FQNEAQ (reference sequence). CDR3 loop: CASSPTSGGSGKLFF. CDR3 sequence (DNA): TGTGCCAGCAGCCCGACTAGCGGGGGCTCGGGGAAACTGTTTTTT.

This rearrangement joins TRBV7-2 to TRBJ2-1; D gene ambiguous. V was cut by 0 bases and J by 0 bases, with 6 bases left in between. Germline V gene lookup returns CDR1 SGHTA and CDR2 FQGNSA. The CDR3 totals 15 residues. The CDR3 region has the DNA TGTGCCAGCAGCTTAGCCGGTTACTCCTACAATGAGCAGTTCTTC. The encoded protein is CASSLAGYSYNEQFF.

The CDR3 DNA sequence: TGTGCCAGCAGTGGACCCGGCAGTTCCGGGGGTTCACCCCTCCACTTT. Encoded protein: CASSGPGSSGGSPLHF. V and J are TRBV2 and TRBJ1-6; D might be TRBD1 (5 bases). CDR1 and CDR2 from the germline V gene are SNHLY and FYNNEI. The CDR3 contains 16 residues. The V end was cut by 4 bases, the J end by 9 bases, with 19 bases between.

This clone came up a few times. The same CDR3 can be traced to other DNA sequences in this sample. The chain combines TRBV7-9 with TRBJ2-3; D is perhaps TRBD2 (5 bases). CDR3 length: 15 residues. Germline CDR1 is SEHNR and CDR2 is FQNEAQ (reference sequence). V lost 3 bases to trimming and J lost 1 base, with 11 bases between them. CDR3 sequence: CASSFGGGGTDTQYF. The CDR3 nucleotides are TGTGCCAGCAGCTTTGGAGGAGGTGGCACAGATACGCAGTATTTT.

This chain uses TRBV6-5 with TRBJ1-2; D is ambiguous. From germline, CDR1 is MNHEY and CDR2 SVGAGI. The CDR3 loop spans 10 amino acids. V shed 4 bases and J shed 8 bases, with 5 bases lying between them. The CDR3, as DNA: TGTGCCAGCAGTTCCTTAGGCTACACCTTC. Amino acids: CASSSLGYTF.

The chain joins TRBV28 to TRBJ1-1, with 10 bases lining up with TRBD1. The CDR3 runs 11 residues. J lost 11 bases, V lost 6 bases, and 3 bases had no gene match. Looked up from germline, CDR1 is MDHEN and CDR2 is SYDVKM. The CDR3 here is CASSPDRGAFF. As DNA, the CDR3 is TGTGCCAGCAGCCCGGACAGGGGGGCTTTCTTT.

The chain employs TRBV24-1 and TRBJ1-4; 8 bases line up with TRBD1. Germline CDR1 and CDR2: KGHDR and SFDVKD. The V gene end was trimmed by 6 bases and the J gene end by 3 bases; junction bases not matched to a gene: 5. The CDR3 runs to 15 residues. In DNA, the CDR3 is TGTGCCACCAGTTCTCTGGGACAGGCTAATGAAAAACTGTTTTTT. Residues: CATSSLGQANEKLFF.

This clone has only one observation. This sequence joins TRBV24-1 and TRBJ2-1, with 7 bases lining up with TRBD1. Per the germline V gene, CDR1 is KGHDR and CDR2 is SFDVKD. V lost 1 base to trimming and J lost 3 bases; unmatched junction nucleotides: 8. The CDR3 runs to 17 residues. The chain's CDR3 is CATSDFVEQGNYNEQFF. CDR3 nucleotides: TGTGCCACCAGTGATTTCGTAGAACAGGGGAACTACAATGAGCAGTTCTTC.

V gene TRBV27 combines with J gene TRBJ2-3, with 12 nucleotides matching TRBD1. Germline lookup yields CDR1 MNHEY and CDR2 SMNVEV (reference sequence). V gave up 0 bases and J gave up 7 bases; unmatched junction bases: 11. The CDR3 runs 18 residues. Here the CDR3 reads CASSLSLSGTGGRYTQYF. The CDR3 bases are TGTGCCAGCAGTTTATCGCTCTCGGGGACAGGGGGCAGGTATACGCAGTATTTT.

The CDR3 region has the DNA TGTGCCAGCAGCGTGTTTGAGGCGGTCCAAGAGACCCAGTACTTC. Translated, it gives CASSVFEAVQETQYF. The chain employs TRBV9 and TRBJ2-5, with D unclear. The CDR3 is 15 residues long. V was pared by 2 bases and J by 1 base, with 12 bases between. Germline loops: CDR1 SGDLS, CDR2 YYNGEE.

The CDR3 DNA sequence: TGTGCCAGCAGCTCTTCCACCGGGGAGCTGTTTTTT. Residues: CASSSSTGELFF. V usage is TRBV7-9 and J usage is TRBJ2-2; D not certain. Germline V gene sequence: CDR1 SEHNR, CDR2 FQNEAQ (reference sequence). V was trimmed by 4 bases and J by 4 bases, leaving 4 bases between them. The CDR3 is 12 amino acids. Full variable domain (remainder filled in from reference TRBV7-9 and TRBJ2-2): DTGVSQNPRHKITKRGQNVTFRCDPISEHNRLYWYRQTLGQGPEFLTYFQNEAQLEKSRLLSDRFSAERPKGSFSTLEIQRTEQGDSAMYLCASSSSTGELFFGEGSRLTVL.

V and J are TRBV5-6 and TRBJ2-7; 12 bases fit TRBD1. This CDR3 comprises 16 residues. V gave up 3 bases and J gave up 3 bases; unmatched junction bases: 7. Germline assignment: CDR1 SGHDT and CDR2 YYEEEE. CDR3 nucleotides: TGTGCCAGCAGCTCCTACCGGGACAGGGGGCTCTACGAGCAGTACTTC. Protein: CASSSYRDRGLYEQYF.

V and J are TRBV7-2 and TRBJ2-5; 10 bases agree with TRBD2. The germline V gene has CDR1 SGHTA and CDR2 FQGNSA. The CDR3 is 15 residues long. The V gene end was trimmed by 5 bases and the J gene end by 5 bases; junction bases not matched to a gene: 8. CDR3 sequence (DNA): TGTGCCAGCAGCGTTAGCGGGGGGAGAGGGGAGACCCAGTACTTC. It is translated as CASSVSGGRGETQYF.